Listed below are T cell receptor beta chains from one sample, sequenced in a study of cytotoxic CD8 clonotypes in ibrutinib-treated CLL. Data came from immunoSEQ multiplex PCR; TCRdb stores just in-frame clones and leaves some out. The table records 300,000 or so clones, 67% of them present only once. The specimen was PBMCs, collected after 36 months of ibrutinib treatment. Receptor source: a human donor with chronic lymphocytic leukemia. CDR3s include the opening cysteine and the closing phenylalanine or tryptophan. The order of the fields is clone size, D gene, V gene, J gene, CDR3 protein, CDR3 DNA. The D gene is left open where the match is weak. Expanded clones are given a class, and other clones once, few, many or no size at all.

abundance: .
d_gene: .
v_gene: TRBV5-6
j_gene: TRBJ2-7
CDR3aa: CASSSTGGYEQYF
CDR3nt: TGTGCCAGCAGCTCGACTGGGGGCTACGAGCAGTACTTC

abundance: .
d_gene: .
v_gene: TRBV23-1
j_gene: TRBJ2-3
CDR3aa: CAIRGGGGQYF
CDR3nt: TGCGCCATACGGGGAGGGGGAGGGCAGTATTTT

abundance: .
d_gene: TRBD1
v_gene: TRBV18
j_gene: TRBJ2-6
CDR3aa: CASSPTETGKGANVLTF
CDR3nt: TGTGCCAGCTCACCAACAGAGACAGGGAAGGGGGCCAACGTCCTGACTTTC

abundance: .
d_gene: .
v_gene: TRBV4-1
j_gene: TRBJ1-1
CDR3aa: CASSQVSRRETEAFF
CDR3nt: TGCGCCAGCAGCCAAGTGTCAAGACGGGAGACTGAAGCTTTCTTT

abundance: few
d_gene: .
v_gene: TRBV9
j_gene: TRBJ2-4
CDR3aa: CASSADRTIQYF
CDR3nt: TGTGCCAGCAGCGCCGACAGGACCATTCAGTACTTC

abundance: .
d_gene: .
v_gene: TRBV10-3
j_gene: TRBJ2-7
CDR3aa: CAISETGNEQYF
CDR3nt: TGTGCCATCAGTGAGACAGGTAACGAGCAGTACTTC

abundance: .
d_gene: .
v_gene: TRBV5-1
j_gene: TRBJ2-3
CDR3aa: CASSLGYSGGSSSTDTQYF
CDR3nt: TGCGCCAGCAGCTTGGGGTATTCGGGCGGCTCTTCTAGCACAGATACGCAGTATTTT

abundance: few
d_gene: TRBD1
v_gene: TRBV7-8
j_gene: TRBJ1-2
CDR3aa: CASSLIPARGFAGYTF
CDR3nt: TGTGCCAGCAGCCTTATTCCGGCCAGGGGGTTCGCTGGCTACACCTTC

abundance: few
d_gene: TRBD1
v_gene: TRBV13
j_gene: TRBJ2-7
CDR3aa: CASSTGTGEFNEQYF
CDR3nt: TGTGCCAGCAGCACCGGGACAGGGGAGTTTAACGAGCAGTACTTC

abundance: .
d_gene: .
v_gene: TRBV21-1
j_gene: TRBJ1-2
CDR3aa: CASSKSTIEGSTYGYTF
CDR3nt: TGTGCCAGCAGCAAATCAACGATAGAAGGGTCCACCTATGGCTACACCTTC

abundance: .
d_gene: .
v_gene: TRBV4-1
j_gene: TRBJ2-3
CDR3aa: CASSQPLDTQYF
CDR3nt: TGCGCCAGCAGCCAACCTCTCGATACGCAGTATTTT

abundance: .
d_gene: .
v_gene: TRBV11-2
j_gene: TRBJ1-5
CDR3aa: CASSFYQGRPQHF
CDR3nt: TGTGCCAGCAGCTTTTACCAGGGCCGTCCCCAGCATTTT

abundance: .
d_gene: .
v_gene: TRBV6-5
j_gene: TRBJ2-7
CDR3aa: CASSYSLGLEQYF
CDR3nt: TGTGCCAGCAGTTACTCCCTGGGTTTGGAGCAGTACTTC

abundance: once
d_gene: .
v_gene: TRBV15
j_gene: TRBJ1-2
CDR3aa: CATSRDYGGLRYGYTF
CDR3nt: TGTGCCACCAGCAGAGATTATGGGGGGCTGCGGTATGGCTACACCTTC

abundance: .
d_gene: TRBD1
v_gene: TRBV6-5
j_gene: TRBJ1-2
CDR3aa: CASRASGTGTYTF
CDR3nt: TGTGCCAGCAGAGCGTCCGGGACAGGGACCTACACCTTC

abundance: .
d_gene: TRBD2
v_gene: TRBV2
j_gene: TRBJ2-1
CDR3aa: CASSGTSLSLNEQFF
CDR3nt: TGTGCCAGCAGTGGGACTAGCCTTTCCCTCAATGAGCAGTTCTTC

abundance: .
d_gene: TRBD2
v_gene: TRBV6-5
j_gene: TRBJ2-7
CDR3aa: CASSRLAGGTYEQYF
CDR3nt: TGTGCCAGCAGTCGACTAGCGGGAGGGACCTACGAGCAGTACTTC

abundance: .
d_gene: .
v_gene: TRBV15
j_gene: TRBJ2-1
CDR3aa: CATSRPSSSYNEQFF
CDR3nt: TGTGCCACCAGCAGGCCATCAAGCTCCTACAATGAGCAGTTCTTC

abundance: once
d_gene: TRBD1
v_gene: TRBV28
j_gene: TRBJ2-5
CDR3aa: CASSSIGTGETQYF
CDR3nt: TGTGCCAGCAGTTCTATTGGGACAGGGGAGACCCAGTACTTC

abundance: few
d_gene: .
v_gene: TRBV2
j_gene: TRBJ1-5
CDR3aa: CASSTDKPNQPQHF
CDR3nt: TGTGCCAGCAGTACGGACAAGCCAAATCAGCCCCAGCATTTT

abundance: .
d_gene: TRBD2
v_gene: TRBV9
j_gene: TRBJ2-7
CDR3aa: CASSPGGEWSYEQYF
CDR3nt: TGTGCCAGCAGCCCGGGGGGGGAATGGTCCTACGAGCAGTACTTC

abundance: .
d_gene: TRBD1
v_gene: TRBV6-1
j_gene: TRBJ2-7
CDR3aa: CASRLTGGSYEQYF
CDR3nt: TGTGCCAGCAGACTAACAGGGGGCTCCTACGAGCAGTACTTC

abundance: .
d_gene: .
v_gene: TRBV2
j_gene: TRBJ1-5
CDR3aa: CASSPSRNQPQHF
CDR3nt: TGTGCCAGCAGTCCATCCAGAAATCAGCCCCAGCATTTT

abundance: .
d_gene: TRBD1
v_gene: TRBV29-1
j_gene: TRBJ1-1
CDR3aa: CSGGQPEAEAFF
CDR3nt: TGCAGCGGGGGACAGCCAGAGGCTGAAGCTTTCTTT

abundance: .
d_gene: .
v_gene: TRBV23-1
j_gene: TRBJ1-1
CDR3aa: CASSQSPGANTEAFF
CDR3nt: TGCGCCAGCAGTCAATCACCGGGGGCGAACACTGAAGCTTTCTTT

abundance: .
d_gene: .
v_gene: TRBV19
j_gene: TRBJ2-3
CDR3aa: CASMESRSWADTQYF
CDR3nt: TGTGCCAGTATGGAGAGCAGGTCATGGGCAGATACGCAGTATTTT

abundance: .
d_gene: TRBD2
v_gene: TRBV7-9
j_gene: TRBJ2-7
CDR3aa: CASSYSGVVYEQYF
CDR3nt: TGTGCCAGCAGCTATAGCGGGGTGGTCTACGAGCAGTACTTC

abundance: .
d_gene: TRBD1
v_gene: TRBV18
j_gene: TRBJ1-6
CDR3aa: CASSPPGQINSPLHF
CDR3nt: TGTGCCAGCTCACCACCGGGACAGATTAATTCACCCCTCCACTTT

abundance: .
d_gene: .
v_gene: TRBV6-6
j_gene: TRBJ2-3
CDR3aa: CASSYSKSVTDTQYF
CDR3nt: TGTGCCAGCAGTTACTCGAAATCCGTAACAGATACGCAGTATTTT

abundance: .
d_gene: TRBD2
v_gene: TRBV19
j_gene: TRBJ2-2
CDR3aa: CASNGGLAPTGELFF
CDR3nt: TGTGCCAGCAACGGGGGACTAGCGCCTACCGGGGAGCTGTTTTTT

abundance: .
d_gene: .
v_gene: TRBV2
j_gene: TRBJ1-2
CDR3aa: CASSGVQKVGYTF
CDR3nt: TGTGCCAGCAGTGGTGTACAGAAAGTTGGCTACACCTTC

abundance: .
d_gene: TRBD1
v_gene: TRBV28
j_gene: TRBJ2-7
CDR3aa: CASSSSGQGSYEQYF
CDR3nt: TGTGCCAGCAGTTCCTCGGGACAGGGTTCCTACGAGCAGTACTTC

abundance: .
d_gene: TRBD1
v_gene: TRBV7-8
j_gene: TRBJ2-7
CDR3aa: CASSMRDRRSYEQYF
CDR3nt: TGTGCCAGCAGCATGCGGGACAGGCGCTCCTACGAGCAGTACTTC

abundance: .
d_gene: .
v_gene: TRBV29-1
j_gene: TRBJ2-3
CDR3aa: CSVEEDHSWYF
CDR3nt: TGCAGCGTTGAAGAGGACCACTCGTGGTATTTT

abundance: .
d_gene: .
v_gene: TRBV5-6
j_gene: TRBJ2-7
CDR3aa: CASSPGPRREQYF
CDR3nt: TGTGCCAGCAGCCCCGGCCCTCGTCGCGAGCAGTACTTC

abundance: .
d_gene: .
v_gene: TRBV19
j_gene: TRBJ2-3
CDR3aa: CASSNAGYTDTQYF
CDR3nt: TGTGCCAGTAGTAACGCGGGGTACACAGATACGCAGTATTTT

abundance: .
d_gene: .
v_gene: TRBV7-6
j_gene: TRBJ2-3
CDR3aa: CASSLETGPSDTQYF
CDR3nt: TGTGCCAGCAGCTTAGAAACAGGGCCCTCAGATACGCAGTATTTT

abundance: .
d_gene: TRBD2
v_gene: TRBV15
j_gene: TRBJ2-1
CDR3aa: CATSRGTSGSRDEQFF
CDR3nt: TGTGCCACCAGCAGAGGGACTAGCGGGAGTCGGGATGAGCAGTTCTTC

abundance: few
d_gene: TRBD1
v_gene: TRBV6-5
j_gene: TRBJ2-7
CDR3aa: CASTRGTGVNEQYF
CDR3nt: TGTGCCAGCACCAGAGGGACAGGGGTGAACGAGCAGTACTTC

abundance: few
d_gene: .
v_gene: TRBV7-8
j_gene: TRBJ2-7
CDR3aa: CASSLAGSYEQYF
CDR3nt: TGTGCCAGCAGCTTAGCGGGCTCCTACGAGCAGTACTTC

abundance: few
d_gene: .
v_gene: TRBV7-8
j_gene: TRBJ2-5
CDR3aa: CASSLWGGHEETQYF
CDR3nt: TGTGCCAGCAGCTTATGGGGGGGCCATGAAGAGACCCAGTACTTC

abundance: few
d_gene: .
v_gene: TRBV9
j_gene: TRBJ1-2
CDR3aa: CASSATGFYGYTF
CDR3nt: TGTGCCAGCAGCGCGACCGGCTTCTATGGCTACACCTTC

abundance: .
d_gene: .
v_gene: TRBV5-4
j_gene: TRBJ2-5
CDR3aa: CASSGRWGETQYF
CDR3nt: TGTGCCAGCAGTGGTCGTTGGGGGGAGACCCAGTACTTC

abundance: once
d_gene: .
v_gene: TRBV28
j_gene: TRBJ2-2
CDR3aa: CASITSTGELFF
CDR3nt: TGTGCCAGCATTACTAGTACCGGGGAGCTGTTTTTT

abundance: .
d_gene: .
v_gene: TRBV19
j_gene: TRBJ1-4
CDR3aa: CASTQDSHLNEKLFF
CDR3nt: TGTGCCAGTACCCAAGACAGCCACCTTAATGAAAAACTGTTTTTT

abundance: .
d_gene: .
v_gene: TRBV11-3
j_gene: TRBJ2-5
CDR3aa: CASSLGGGGRETQYF
CDR3nt: TGTGCCAGCAGCTTAGGAGGGGGAGGCCGAGAGACCCAGTACTTC

abundance: few
d_gene: TRBD1
v_gene: TRBV5-1
j_gene: TRBJ2-2
CDR3aa: CASSGTGTGELFF
CDR3nt: TGCGCCAGCAGCGGGACAGGAACCGGGGAGCTGTTTTTT

abundance: .
d_gene: TRBD2
v_gene: TRBV6-5
j_gene: TRBJ2-1
CDR3aa: CASERGGYNEQFF
CDR3nt: TGTGCCAGCGAGCGGGGGGGCTACAATGAGCAGTTCTTC

abundance: .
d_gene: TRBD2
v_gene: TRBV29-1
j_gene: TRBJ2-7
CDR3aa: CSVEETSGYEQYF
CDR3nt: TGCAGCGTTGAGGAGACTAGCGGCTACGAGCAGTACTTC